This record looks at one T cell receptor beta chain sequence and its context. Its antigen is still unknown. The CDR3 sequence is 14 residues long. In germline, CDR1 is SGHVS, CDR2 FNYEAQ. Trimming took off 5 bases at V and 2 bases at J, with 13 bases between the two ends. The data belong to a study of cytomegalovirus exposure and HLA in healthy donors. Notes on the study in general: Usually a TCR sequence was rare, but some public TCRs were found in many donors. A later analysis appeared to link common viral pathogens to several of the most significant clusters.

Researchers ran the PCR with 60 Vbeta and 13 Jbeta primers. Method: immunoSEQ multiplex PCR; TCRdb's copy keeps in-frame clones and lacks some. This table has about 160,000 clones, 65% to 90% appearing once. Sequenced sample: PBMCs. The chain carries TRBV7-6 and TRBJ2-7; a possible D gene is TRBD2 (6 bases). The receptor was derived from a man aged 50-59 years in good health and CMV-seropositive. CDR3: CASSPRSGAYEQYF. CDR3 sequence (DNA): TGTGCCAGCAGCCCCCGTTCGGGGGCCTACGAGCAGTACTTC.